One sample yielded the 3 T cell receptor beta chains listed below, sequenced in a study of T cell responses to AZD1222 COVID-19 vaccine. The data were produced by immunoSEQ multiplex PCR, yet TCRdb's version contains in-frame clones alone and is incomplete. The table lists 150,000 to 200,000 clones, just over 90% of them singletons, with around 1.2% in the top ten. This material consisted of peripheral blood, taken 28 days after the second AZD1222 dose. The receptors stem from an adult who received the AZD1222 COVID-19 vaccine.

The chain employs TRBV6-4 and TRBJ2-2, with TRBD2 matching 8 bases. CDR1 and CDR2 from the germline V gene are MRHNA and SNTAGT. This CDR3 has 16 residues. J lost 6 bases, V lost 6 bases, and 12 bases had no gene match. CDR3 protein: CASSPGGGRPSGELFF. The DNA of the CDR3 is TGTGCCAGCAGCCCTGGGGGCGGGAGGCCCTCCGGGGAGCTGTTTTTT.

The genes are TRBV7-8 and TRBJ1-4, with a tentative D call TRBD1 (5 bases). Trimming took 3 bases from V and 5 from J, leaving 16 bases between them. CDR3 length equals 16 residues. Germline assignment: CDR1 SGHVS and CDR2 FQNEAQ. This CDR3 is CASSFGHGGSNEKLFF. The CDR3 nucleotides are TGTGCCAGCAGCTTTGGCCACGGGGGTTCGAATGAAAAACTGTTTTTT.

The chain links TRBV28 to TRBJ2-5, with a possible D match to TRBD2 (5 bases). CDR1 is MDHEN and CDR2 is SYDVKM in the germline V gene. The CDR3 extends over 19 amino acids. V lost 6 bases, J lost 4 bases, and 30 bases lay in between. Here the CDR3 DNA reads TGTGCCAGCAGCTCCAATTCCGGGATAAGACGTGGGCCGGGAGAGACCCAGTACTTC. This codes for CASSSNSGIRRGPGETQYF.